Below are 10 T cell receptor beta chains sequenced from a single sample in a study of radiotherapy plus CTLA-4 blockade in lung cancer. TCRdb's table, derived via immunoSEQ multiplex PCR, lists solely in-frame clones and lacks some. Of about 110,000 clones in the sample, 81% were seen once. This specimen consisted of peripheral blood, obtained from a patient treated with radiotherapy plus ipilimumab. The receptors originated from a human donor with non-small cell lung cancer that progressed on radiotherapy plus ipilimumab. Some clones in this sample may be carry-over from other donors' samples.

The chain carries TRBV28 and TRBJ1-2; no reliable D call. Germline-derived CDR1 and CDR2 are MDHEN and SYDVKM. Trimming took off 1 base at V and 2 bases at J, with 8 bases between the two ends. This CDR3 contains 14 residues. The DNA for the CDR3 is TGTGCCAGCAGTTTATCCCAGGAAAACTATGGCTACACCTTC. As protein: CASSLSQENYGYTF.

CDR3 sequence (DNA): TGTGCCAGCAGTTACCAGGCTAACTATGGCTACACCTTC. Its protein is CASSYQANYGYTF. This sequence joins TRBV6-5 and TRBJ1-2; D gene ambiguous. The CDR3 contains 13 residues. V lost 2 bases to trimming and J lost 0 bases, with 4 bases between them. Germline V gene sequence: CDR1 MNHEY, CDR2 SVGAGI.

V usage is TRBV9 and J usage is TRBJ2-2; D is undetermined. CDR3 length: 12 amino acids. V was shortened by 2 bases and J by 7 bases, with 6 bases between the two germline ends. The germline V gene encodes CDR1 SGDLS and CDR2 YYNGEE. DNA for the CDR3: TGTGCCAGCAGCGTGGTGTTCGGGGAGCTGTTTTTT. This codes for CASSVVFGELFF.

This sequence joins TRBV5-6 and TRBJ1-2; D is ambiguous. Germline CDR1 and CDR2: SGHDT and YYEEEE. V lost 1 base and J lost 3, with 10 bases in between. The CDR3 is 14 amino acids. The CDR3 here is CASSLRHRDYGYTF. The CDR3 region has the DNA TGTGCCAGCAGCTTGAGACACCGGGACTATGGCTACACCTTC.

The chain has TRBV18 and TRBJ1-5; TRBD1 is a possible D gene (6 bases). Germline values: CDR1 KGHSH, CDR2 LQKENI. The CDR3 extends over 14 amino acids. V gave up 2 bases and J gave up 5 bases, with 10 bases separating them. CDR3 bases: TGTGCCAGCTCACCAGGGGGCAAAGATCAGCCCCAGCATTTT. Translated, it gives CASSPGGKDQPQHF.

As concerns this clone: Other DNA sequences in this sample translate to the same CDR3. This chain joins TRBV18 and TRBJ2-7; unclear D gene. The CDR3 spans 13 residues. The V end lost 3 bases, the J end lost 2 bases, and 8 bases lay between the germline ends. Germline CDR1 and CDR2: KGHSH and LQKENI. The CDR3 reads CASSPAGPYEQYF. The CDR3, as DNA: TGTGCCAGCTCACCCGCCGGGCCCTACGAGCAGTACTTC. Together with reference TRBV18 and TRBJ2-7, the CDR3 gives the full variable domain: NAGVMQNPRHLVRRRGQEARLRCSPMKGHSHVYWYRQLPEEGLKFMVYLQKENIIDESGMPKERFSAEFPKEGPSILRIQQVVRGDSAAYFCASSPAGPYEQYFGPGTRLTVT.

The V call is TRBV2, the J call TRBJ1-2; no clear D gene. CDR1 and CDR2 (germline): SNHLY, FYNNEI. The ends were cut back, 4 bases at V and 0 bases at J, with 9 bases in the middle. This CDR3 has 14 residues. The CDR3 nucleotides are TGTGCCAGCAGTGTAAACCCCTCTAACTATGGCTACACCTTC. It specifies CASSVNPSNYGYTF.

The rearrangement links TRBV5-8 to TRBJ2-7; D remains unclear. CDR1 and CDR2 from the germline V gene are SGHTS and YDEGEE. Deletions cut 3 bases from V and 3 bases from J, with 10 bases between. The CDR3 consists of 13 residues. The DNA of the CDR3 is TGTGCCAGCAGCTCCGTCAGAATCTACGAGCAGTACTTC. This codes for CASSSVRIYEQYF.

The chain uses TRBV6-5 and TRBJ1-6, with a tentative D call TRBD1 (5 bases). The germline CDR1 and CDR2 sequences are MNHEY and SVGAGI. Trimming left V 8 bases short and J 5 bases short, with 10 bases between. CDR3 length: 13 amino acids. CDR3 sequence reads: CASQTADNSPLHF. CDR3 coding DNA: TGTGCCAGCCAGACAGCAGATAATTCACCCCTCCACTTT.

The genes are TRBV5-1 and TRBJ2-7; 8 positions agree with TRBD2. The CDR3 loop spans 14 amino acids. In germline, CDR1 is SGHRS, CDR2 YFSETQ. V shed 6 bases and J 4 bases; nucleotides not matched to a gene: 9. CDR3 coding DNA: TGCGCCAGCAACGGTGATAGCGGGGCATACGAGCAGTACTTC. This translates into CASNGDSGAYEQYF.